This TCR beta chain stems from a study of blood T cell repertoires in COVID-19. As for the study in general: There were acute and convalescent COVID-19 samples, and they came from the United States, Italy and Spain. PBMCs, B-cell-depleted T cells, or T cells provided the cDNA or gDNA that made up the material.

Per the authors' pipeline: It was from reference gene primer amplification that nucleated cell counts were estimated. TCRdb keeps only in-frame clones here, not all; method: immunoSEQ multiplex PCR. For V, J and clone size, that table is used; D and trimming come from the DNA. The sample contains 150,000 or so clones, over 75% of which appear only once. Germline V lookup: CDR1 SGHVS, CDR2 FQNEAQ. With V trimmed by 0 bases and J by 7 bases, 7 bases remained unmatched. This CDR3 comprises 16 residues. Sequencing used peripheral blood. The clonotype originates from a man aged 60 to 75 with active or convalescent COVID-19. V usage is TRBV7-8 and J usage is TRBJ1-5; TRBD1 aligns across 9 bases. For the CDR3, the DNA is TGTGCCAGCAGCTTAGCGAACAGGGGGCACGAACAGCCCCAGCATTTT. It translates to CASSLANRGHEQPQHF.